This T cell receptor (beta chain) was captured in a study of tumor T cells in aggressive B-cell lymphoma. From germline, CDR1 is MNHEY and CDR2 SMNVEV (reference sequence). The CDR3 sequence is 15 residues long. With 4 bases removed from V and 1 base from J, the gap between germline ends came to 12 bases. TCRdb's copy holds only in-frame clones and misses some; the assay was immunoSEQ multiplex PCR. Among 6,600 or so clones listed, over 75% were seen once. This clonotype originated in an adult with diffuse large B cell lymphoma. Some clones in this sample may be carry-over from other donors' samples. This chain joins TRBV27 and TRBJ2-3, with D tentatively TRBD1 (6 bases). The sequenced material came from tumor tissue. In DNA form, the CDR3 reads TGTGCCAGCAGTTCAACAGGGTATGGCACAGATACGCAGTATTTT. Translated, it gives CASSSTGYGTDTQYF.